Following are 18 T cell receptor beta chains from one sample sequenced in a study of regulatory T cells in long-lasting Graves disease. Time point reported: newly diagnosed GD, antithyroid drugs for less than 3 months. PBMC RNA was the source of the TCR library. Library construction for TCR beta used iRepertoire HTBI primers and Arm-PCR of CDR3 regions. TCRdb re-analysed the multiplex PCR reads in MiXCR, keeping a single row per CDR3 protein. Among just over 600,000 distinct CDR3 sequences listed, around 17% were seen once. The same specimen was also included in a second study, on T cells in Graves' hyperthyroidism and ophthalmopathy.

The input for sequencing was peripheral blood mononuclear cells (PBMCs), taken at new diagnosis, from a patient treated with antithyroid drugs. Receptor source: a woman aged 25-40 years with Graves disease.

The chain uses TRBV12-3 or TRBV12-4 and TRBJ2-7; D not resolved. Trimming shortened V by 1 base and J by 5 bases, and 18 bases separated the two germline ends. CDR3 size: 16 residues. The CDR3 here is CASSLVPPQGPHEQYF. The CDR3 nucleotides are TGTGCCAGCAGTTTAGTCCCCCCCCAAGGCCCCCACGAGCAGTACTTC.

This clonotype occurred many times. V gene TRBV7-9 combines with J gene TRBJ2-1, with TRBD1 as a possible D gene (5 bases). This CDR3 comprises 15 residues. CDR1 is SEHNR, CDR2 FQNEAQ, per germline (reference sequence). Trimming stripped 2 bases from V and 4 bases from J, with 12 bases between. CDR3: CASSLRTFGYNEQFF. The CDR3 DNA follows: TGTGCCAGCAGCTTAAGGACATTTGGGTACAATGAGCAGTTCTTC.

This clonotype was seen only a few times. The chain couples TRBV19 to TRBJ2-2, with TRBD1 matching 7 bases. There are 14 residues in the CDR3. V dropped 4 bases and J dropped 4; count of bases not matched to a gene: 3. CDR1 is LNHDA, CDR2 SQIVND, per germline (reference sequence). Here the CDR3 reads CASSNRQGTGELFF. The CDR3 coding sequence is TGTGCCAGTAGTAACAGACAGGGCACCGGGGAGCTGTTTTTT.

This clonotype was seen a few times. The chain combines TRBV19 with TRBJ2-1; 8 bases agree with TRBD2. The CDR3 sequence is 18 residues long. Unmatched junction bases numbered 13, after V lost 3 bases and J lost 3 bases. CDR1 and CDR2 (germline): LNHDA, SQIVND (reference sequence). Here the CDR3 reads CASSISTRGLAYYNEQFF. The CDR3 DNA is TGTGCCAGTAGTATCTCCACCCGAGGACTAGCCTACTACAATGAGCAGTTCTTC. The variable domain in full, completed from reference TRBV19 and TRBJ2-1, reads DGGITQSPKYLFRKEGQNVTLSCEQNLNHDAMYWYRQDPGQGLRLIYYSQIVNDFQKGDIAEGYSVSREKKESFPLTVTSAQKNPTAFYLCASSISTRGLAYYNEQFFGPGTRLTVL.

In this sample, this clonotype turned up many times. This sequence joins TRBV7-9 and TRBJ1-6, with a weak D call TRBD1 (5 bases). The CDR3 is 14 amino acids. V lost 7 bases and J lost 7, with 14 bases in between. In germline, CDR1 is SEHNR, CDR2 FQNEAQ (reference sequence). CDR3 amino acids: CASTGLGPNSPLHF. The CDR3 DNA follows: TGTGCCAGCACCGGGCTGGGACCGAATTCACCCCTCCACTTT.

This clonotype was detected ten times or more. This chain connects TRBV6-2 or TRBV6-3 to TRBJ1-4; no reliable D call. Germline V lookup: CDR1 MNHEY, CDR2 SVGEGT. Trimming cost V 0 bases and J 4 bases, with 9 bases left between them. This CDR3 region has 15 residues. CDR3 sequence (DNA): TGTGCCAGCAGTTACTCCATGTCGGGTAATGAAAAACTGTTTTTT. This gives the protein CASSYSMSGNEKLFF.

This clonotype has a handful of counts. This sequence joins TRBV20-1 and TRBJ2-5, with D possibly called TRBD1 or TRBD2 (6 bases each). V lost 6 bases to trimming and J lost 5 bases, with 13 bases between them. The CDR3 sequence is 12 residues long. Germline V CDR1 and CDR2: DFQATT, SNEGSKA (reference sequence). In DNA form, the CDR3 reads TGCAGTGCAGAGGGGGGTTGGGAGACCCAGTACTTC. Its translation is CSAEGGWETQYF.

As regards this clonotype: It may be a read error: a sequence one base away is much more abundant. The CDR3 region has the DNA TGTGCCAGCAGTGGGATGACCTATGGCTACACCTTC. Its translation: CASSGMTYGYTF. The chain uses TRBV25-1 and TRBJ1-2; D remains ambiguous. CDR3 length: 12 amino acids. Germline CDR1 reads MGHDK; CDR2 reads SYGVNS. Trimming took 4 bases from V and 4 from J, leaving 7 bases between them.

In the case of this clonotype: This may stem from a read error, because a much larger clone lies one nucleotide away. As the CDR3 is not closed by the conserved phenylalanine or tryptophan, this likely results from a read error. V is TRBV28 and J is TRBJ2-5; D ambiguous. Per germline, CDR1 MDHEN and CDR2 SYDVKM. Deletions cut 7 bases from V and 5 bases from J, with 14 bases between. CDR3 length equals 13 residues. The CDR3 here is CASTPSGLETQYL. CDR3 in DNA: TGTGCCAGCACCCCCTCCGGGCTGGAGACCCAGTACCTC.

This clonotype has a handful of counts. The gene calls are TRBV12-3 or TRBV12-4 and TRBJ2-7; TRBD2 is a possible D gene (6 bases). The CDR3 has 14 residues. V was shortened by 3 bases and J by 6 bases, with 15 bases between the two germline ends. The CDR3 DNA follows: TGTGCCAGCAGTTTCCGGGACTTTTTAACCGAGCAGTACTTC. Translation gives CASSFRDFLTEQYF.

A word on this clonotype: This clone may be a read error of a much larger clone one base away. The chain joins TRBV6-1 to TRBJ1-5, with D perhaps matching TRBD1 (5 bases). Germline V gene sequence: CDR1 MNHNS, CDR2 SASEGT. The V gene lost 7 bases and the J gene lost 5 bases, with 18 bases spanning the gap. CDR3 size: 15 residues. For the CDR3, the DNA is TGTGCCAGCACCATATGGGGGGATACAGATCAGCCCCAGCATTTT. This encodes CASTIWGDTDQPQHF.

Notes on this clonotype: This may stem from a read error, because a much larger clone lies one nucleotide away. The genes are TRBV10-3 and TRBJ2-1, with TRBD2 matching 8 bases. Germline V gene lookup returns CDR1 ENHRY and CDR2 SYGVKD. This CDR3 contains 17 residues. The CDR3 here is CAISGGLIAGSYNEQSF. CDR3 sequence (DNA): TGTGCCATCAGTGGGGGCTTAATAGCGGGGAGCTACAATGAGCAGTCCTTC.

The CDR3 loop is CSAIRDGAFF. The CDR3 DNA is TGCAGTGCTATTAGGGACGGAGCTTTCTTT. V and J are TRBV20-1 and TRBJ1-1, with a possible D match to TRBD1 (5 bases). The V and J ends lost 4 bases and 10 bases respectively, with 10 bases between them. The CDR3 is 10 residues long. Germline V gene lookup returns CDR1 DFQATT and CDR2 SNEGSKA (reference sequence).

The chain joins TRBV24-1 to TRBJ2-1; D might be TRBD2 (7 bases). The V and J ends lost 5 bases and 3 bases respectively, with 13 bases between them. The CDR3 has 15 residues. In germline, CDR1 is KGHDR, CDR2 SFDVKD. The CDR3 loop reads CATSGGGAVYNEQFF. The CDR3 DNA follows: TGTGCCACCAGTGGAGGGGGGGCCGTCTACAATGAGCAGTTCTTC.

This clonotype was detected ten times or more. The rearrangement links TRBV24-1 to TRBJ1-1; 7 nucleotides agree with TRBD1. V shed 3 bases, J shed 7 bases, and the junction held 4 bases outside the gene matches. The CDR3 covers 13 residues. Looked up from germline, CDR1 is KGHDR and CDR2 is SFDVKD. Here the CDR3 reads CATSDRYRGEAFF. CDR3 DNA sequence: TGTGCCACCAGTGATCGATACAGGGGTGAAGCTTTCTTT.

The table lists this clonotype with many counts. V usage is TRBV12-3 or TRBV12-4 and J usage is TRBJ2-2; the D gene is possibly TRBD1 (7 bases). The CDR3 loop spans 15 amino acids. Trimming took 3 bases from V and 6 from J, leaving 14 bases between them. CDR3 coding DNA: TGTGCCAGCAGTTTGGAGGGGGCGAGGGCCGGGGAGCTGTTTTTT. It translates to CASSLEGARAGELFF.

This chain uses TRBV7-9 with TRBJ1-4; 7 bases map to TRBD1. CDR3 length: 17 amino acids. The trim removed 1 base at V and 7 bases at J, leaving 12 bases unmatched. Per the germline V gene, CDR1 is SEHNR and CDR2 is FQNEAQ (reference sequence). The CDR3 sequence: CASSLEWIGGTGEKLFF. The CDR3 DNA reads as TGTGCCAGCAGCTTAGAATGGATAGGGGGCACTGGTGAAAAACTGTTTTTT.

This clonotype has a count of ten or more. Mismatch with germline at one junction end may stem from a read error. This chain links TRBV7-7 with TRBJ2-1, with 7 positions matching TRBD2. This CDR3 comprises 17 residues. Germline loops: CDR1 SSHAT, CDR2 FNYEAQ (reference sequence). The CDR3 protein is CASSLEGWASGYNEQFF. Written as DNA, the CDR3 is TGTGCTAGCAGCTTAGAGGGGTGGGCTAGCGGCTACAATGAGCAGTTCTTC.